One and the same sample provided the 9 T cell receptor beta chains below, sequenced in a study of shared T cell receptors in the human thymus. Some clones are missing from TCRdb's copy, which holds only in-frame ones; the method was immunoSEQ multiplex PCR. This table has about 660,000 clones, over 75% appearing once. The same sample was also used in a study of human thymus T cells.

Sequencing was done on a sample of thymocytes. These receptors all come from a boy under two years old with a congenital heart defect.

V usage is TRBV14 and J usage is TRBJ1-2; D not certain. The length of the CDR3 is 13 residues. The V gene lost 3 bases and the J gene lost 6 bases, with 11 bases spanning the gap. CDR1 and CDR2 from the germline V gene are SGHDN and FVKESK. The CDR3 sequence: CASSHQRRDGYTF. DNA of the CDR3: TGTGCCAGCAGCCACCAAAGGCGGGATGGCTACACCTTC. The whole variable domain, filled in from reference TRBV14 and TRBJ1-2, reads EAGVTQFPSHSVIEKGQTVTLRCDPISGHDNLYWYRRVMGKEIKFLLHFVKESKQDESGMPNNRFLAERTGGTYSTLKVQPAELEDSGVYFCASSHQRRDGYTFGSGTRLTVV.

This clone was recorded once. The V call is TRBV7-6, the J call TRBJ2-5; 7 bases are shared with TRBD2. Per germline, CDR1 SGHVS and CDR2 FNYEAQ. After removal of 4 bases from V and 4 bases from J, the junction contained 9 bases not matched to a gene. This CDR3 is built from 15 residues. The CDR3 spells CASSSLAPGGETQYF. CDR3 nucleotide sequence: TGTGCCAGCAGCTCACTAGCCCCGGGGGGAGAGACCCAGTACTTC.

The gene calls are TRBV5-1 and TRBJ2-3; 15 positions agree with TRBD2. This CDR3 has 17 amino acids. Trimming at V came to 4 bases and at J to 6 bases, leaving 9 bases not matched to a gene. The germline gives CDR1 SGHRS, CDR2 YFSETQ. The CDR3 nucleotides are TGCGCCAGCAGCACCCGAGGGACTAGCGGGGGGTCGGATACGCAGTATTTT. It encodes CASSTRGTSGGSDTQYF.

The CDR3 sequence is CASSHLIPQGTVGYTEAFF. The CDR3, as DNA: TGTGCCAGCAGCCATTTGATTCCACAGGGTACTGTAGGGTACACTGAAGCTTTCTTT. The chain is built from TRBV7-8 and TRBJ1-1; D perhaps matches TRBD1 (6 bases). V lost 5 bases and J 3 bases, leaving 28 bases between the germline ends. Germline V CDR1 and CDR2: SGHVS, FQNEAQ. This CDR3 is built from 19 residues.

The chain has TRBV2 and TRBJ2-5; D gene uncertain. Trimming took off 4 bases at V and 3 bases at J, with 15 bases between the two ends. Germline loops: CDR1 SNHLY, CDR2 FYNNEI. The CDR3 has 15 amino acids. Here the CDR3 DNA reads TGTGCCAGCAGTGGACGGCGCTGCGGCAAAGAGACCCAGTACTTC. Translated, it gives CASSGRRCGKETQYF.

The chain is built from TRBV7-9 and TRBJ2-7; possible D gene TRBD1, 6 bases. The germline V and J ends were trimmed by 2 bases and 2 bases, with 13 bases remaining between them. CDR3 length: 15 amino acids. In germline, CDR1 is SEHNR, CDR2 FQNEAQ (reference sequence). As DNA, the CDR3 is TGTGCCAGCAGCTTAACTCCCGGGACAACCTACGAGCAGTACTTC. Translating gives CASSLTPGTTYEQYF.

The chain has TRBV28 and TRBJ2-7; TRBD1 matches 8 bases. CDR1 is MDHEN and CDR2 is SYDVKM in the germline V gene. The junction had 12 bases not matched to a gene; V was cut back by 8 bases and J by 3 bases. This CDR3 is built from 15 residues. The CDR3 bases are TGTGCCAGCGACAAAGAAGGACAGGGACGCTACGAGCAGTACTTC. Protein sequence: CASDKEGQGRYEQYF.

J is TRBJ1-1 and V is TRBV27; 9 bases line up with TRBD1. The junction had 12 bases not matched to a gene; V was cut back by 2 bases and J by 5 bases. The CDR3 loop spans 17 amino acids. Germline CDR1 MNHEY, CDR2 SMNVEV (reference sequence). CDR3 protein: CASSLIIPTGGNTEAFF. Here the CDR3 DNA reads TGTGCCAGCAGTTTAATTATCCCGACAGGGGGAAATACTGAAGCTTTCTTT.

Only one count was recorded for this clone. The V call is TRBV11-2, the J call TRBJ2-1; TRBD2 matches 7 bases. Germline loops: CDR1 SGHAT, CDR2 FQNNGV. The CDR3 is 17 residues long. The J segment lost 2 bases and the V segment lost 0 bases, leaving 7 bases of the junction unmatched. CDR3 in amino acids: CASSLDPPSGAYNEQFF. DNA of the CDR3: TGTGCCAGCAGCTTAGACCCCCCGAGCGGGGCCTACAATGAGCAGTTCTTC.